The clone carrying this TCR beta chain was seen many times. The V gene lost 5 bases and the J gene lost 5 bases, with 13 bases spanning the gap. The CDR3 runs to 14 residues. In germline, CDR1 is SGHVS, CDR2 FQNEAQ. Patients newly diagnosed with hyperthyroidism, under 2 months' duration, were aged 18 to 65, the study reports. This entry comes from a study of Graves' ophthalmopathy and Graves' hyperthyroidism. The authors amplified TCR beta CDR3 regions from RNA transcripts. An opening RT-PCR round employed HTBI primers and preceded a second-round multiplex PCR. TCRdb ran MiXCR on the multiplex PCR reads and lists one entry per CDR3 protein. The table has about 380,000 distinct CDR3 sequences, less than 20% seen once.

Sequenced sample: peripheral blood. This TCR came from a woman between 18 and 30 years old with stable Graves' hyperthyroidism. J is TRBJ1-5 and V is TRBV7-8, with D maybe TRBD1 (5 bases). CDR3 region: CASSARASHQPQHF. The CDR3 region has the DNA TGTGCCAGCAGCGCCAGGGCCTCTCATCAGCCCCAGCATTTT.